This T cell receptor beta chain is drawn from a study of blood T cell repertoires in COVID-19. The overall study: The analysed material was cDNA or gDNA that came from T cells, B-cell-depleted T cells, or PBMCs.

The germline V gene has CDR1 SGHAT and CDR2 FQNNGV. CDR3 size: 15 residues. This table comes from immunoSEQ multiplex PCR, and its TCRdb copy is limited to in-frame clones, with some not included. This table has fewer than 90,000 clones, 80% appearing once. Notes on this clone: One end of the junction is discordant with germline, which a read error may explain.

The chain couples TRBV11-2 to TRBJ2-7, with D possibly TRBD1 on 5 matching bases. This receptor was identified in a woman older than 75 with acute or convalescent COVID-19. Sequencing was performed on peripheral blood. The CDR3 DNA sequence: TGTGCCAGCAGCCTAGAAAGGGGCTCATCCTACGAGCAGTACTTC. It encodes CASSLERGSSYEQYF. Using reference TRBV11-2 and TRBJ2-7 for the parts outside the CDR3, the full variable domain is EAGVAQSPRYKIIEKRQSVAFWCNPISGHATLYWYQQILGQGPKLLIQFQNNGVVDDSQLPKDRFSAERLKGVDSTLKIQPAKLEDSAVYLCASSLERGSSYEQYFGPGTRLTVT.